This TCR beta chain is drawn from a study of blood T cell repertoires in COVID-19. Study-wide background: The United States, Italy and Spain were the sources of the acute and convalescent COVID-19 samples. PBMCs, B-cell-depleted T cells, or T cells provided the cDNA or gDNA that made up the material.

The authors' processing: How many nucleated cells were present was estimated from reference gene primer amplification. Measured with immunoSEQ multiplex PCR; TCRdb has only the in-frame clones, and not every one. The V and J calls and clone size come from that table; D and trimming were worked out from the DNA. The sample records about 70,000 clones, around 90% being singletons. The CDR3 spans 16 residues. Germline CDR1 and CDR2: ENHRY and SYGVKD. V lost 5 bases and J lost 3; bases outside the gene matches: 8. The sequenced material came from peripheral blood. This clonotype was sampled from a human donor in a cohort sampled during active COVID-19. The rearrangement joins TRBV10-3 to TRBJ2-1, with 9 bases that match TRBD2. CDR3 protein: CAISTTGTSFYNEQFF. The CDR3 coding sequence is TGTGCCATCAGTACGACCGGGACTAGCTTCTACAATGAGCAGTTCTTC.